The rows below give T cell receptor beta chains drawn from one sample of a study of control samples from healthy donors and cancer patients. The protocol was immunoSEQ multiplex PCR, while the TCRdb copy is restricted to in-frame clones and leaves out a portion. The sample has approximately 20,000 clones, around four fifths seen once; the top ten hold around 23%. The sequencing input was PBMCs. These receptors all come from a man aged 55 to 70 with colorectal cancer. The conserved cysteine and the conserved F or W are not part of the CDR3 here. A D gene is named only where the DNA matches it firmly.

v_gene: TRBV24-1; d_gene: -; j_gene: TRBJ2-2; CDR3aa: ATSVGNTGELF
v_gene: TRBV25-1; d_gene: -; j_gene: TRBJ2-5; CDR3aa: ASIPGWDRDQY
v_gene: TRBV4-1; d_gene: -; j_gene: TRBJ1-1; CDR3aa: ASSQGSEAF
v_gene: TRBV5-8; d_gene: TRBD1; j_gene: TRBJ1-2; CDR3aa: ASSLEEGQGGYGYT
v_gene: TRBV10-1; d_gene: -; j_gene: TRBJ1-1; CDR3aa: ASSGSNTEAF
v_gene: TRBV28; d_gene: -; j_gene: TRBJ1-2; CDR3aa: ASTVTEGYYGYT
v_gene: TRBV5-6; d_gene: -; j_gene: TRBJ1-2; CDR3aa: ASSLVGDRDFLGYT
v_gene: TRBV2; d_gene: -; j_gene: TRBJ2-1; CDR3aa: ASSQYNEQF
v_gene: TRBV4-1; d_gene: -; j_gene: TRBJ1-4; CDR3aa: ASSQGTVNNEKLF
v_gene: TRBV6-5; d_gene: -; j_gene: TRBJ1-6; CDR3aa: ASREVWGKGPLH
v_gene: TRBV5-8; d_gene: TRBD1; j_gene: TRBJ1-4; CDR3aa: ASSSYRGKDEKLF
v_gene: TRBV6-5; d_gene: TRBD1; j_gene: TRBJ1-4; CDR3aa: ASSKRQGTKEKLF
v_gene: TRBV11-3; d_gene: -; j_gene: TRBJ2-3; CDR3aa: ASSLGIAVSTDTQY
v_gene: TRBV5-5; d_gene: -; j_gene: TRBJ1-1; CDR3aa: ASSLNSLLNTEAF